This TCR beta chain was identified during a study of T cell responses to AZD1222 COVID-19 vaccine. Study-level points and caveats: Only after the peak T cell response were repertoires sampled. Clonal diversity was possibly underestimated; the donors were predominantly white British and more often female. Among vaccine-associated CD4 TCRs, coverage spanned spike, with dominance at 160-218 and 743-854.

Remarks on this clone: Its cognate antigen is unknown.

Produced via immunoSEQ multiplex PCR; TCRdb's table is partial and in-frame only. Among around 120,000 clones listed, roughly 88% were seen once. This TCR was sampled from an adult in good health. The input for sequencing was peripheral blood, taken on day 0 of MenACWY control vaccination.

For the CDR3, the DNA is TGTGCCAGCAGTTTATCGAAGCTTTGGGCTTTCTTT. It codes for CASSLSKLWAFF. The chain combines TRBV27 with TRBJ1-1, with no clear D. This CDR3 has 12 amino acids. CDR1 MNHEY and CDR2 SMNVEV come from the germline V gene (reference sequence). Trimming took 0 bases from V and 11 from J, leaving 10 bases between them.